Listed here is a single T cell receptor beta chain. Followed longitudinally, the Seattle patients had been enrolled during active infection. Authors' processing steps: Using reference gene primer amplification, nucleated cell counts were estimated. Generated by immunoSEQ multiplex PCR, the TCRdb table keeps only in-frame clones and is missing some. That table is the source of V, J and clone size, and D and trimming were worked out from the DNA. Among 220,000 or so clones, 80% to 85% were seen once, and the ten largest hold approximately 8.4%. These data come from a study of blood T cell repertoires in COVID-19. Whole-study context: There were acute and convalescent COVID-19 samples, and they came from the United States, Italy and Spain. T cells, B-cell-depleted T cells, or PBMCs provided the cDNA or gDNA that served as material.

V shed 9 bases and J 3 bases; nucleotides not matched to a gene: 6. This CDR3 region has 14 residues. The germline V gene encodes CDR1 MNHEY and CDR2 SVGAGI. Input material: peripheral blood. This TCR derives from a woman of 80 years or more with COVID-19, enrolled during active disease. The chain carries TRBV6-5 and TRBJ1-2; 11 bases line up with TRBD1. CDR3: CASGGGQGDYGYTF. CDR3 in DNA: TGTGCCAGTGGGGGGGGACAGGGGGACTATGGCTACACCTTC.